The 15 T cell receptor beta chains in this list originate from one sample, sequenced in a study of T cells after yellow fever vaccination. MiXCR was run by TCRdb on the 5' RACE reads, yielding one entry per CDR3 protein. Of about 240,000 distinct CDR3 sequences in the sample, less than 8.5% were seen once. Sequencing was performed on CD4+ T cells sorted from PBMCs, taken 15 days after the yellow fever booster vaccination. These receptor sequences come from a man aged 25 to 40 who received the YFV17D yellow fever vaccine.

This clonotype was found many times. V gene TRBV28 combines with J gene TRBJ2-4; the D gene is possibly TRBD2 (6 bases). The CDR3 totals 13 residues. The V gene lost 2 bases and the J gene lost 14 bases, with 16 bases spanning the gap. CDR1 is MDHEN and CDR2 is SYDVKM in the germline V gene. CDR3 loop: CASSLPTSPPEYF. In DNA, the CDR3 is TGTGCCAGCAGTTTACCTACTAGCCCGCCGGAGTACTTC.

This clonotype has a count of ten or more. The chain employs TRBV28 and TRBJ1-1; D is ambiguous. The germline CDR1 and CDR2 sequences are MDHEN and SYDVKM. The CDR3 totals 15 residues. V was cut by 6 bases and J by 0 bases, with 14 bases left in between. CDR3 nucleotide sequence: TGTGCCAGCAGACCCCCGGTCGGCATGAACACTGAAGCTTTCTTT. Protein sequence: CASRPPVGMNTEAFF.

This clonotype was recorded a few times. J is TRBJ1-5 and V is TRBV29-1; 9 positions agree with TRBD1. Germline trimming cut 7 bases from V and 7 bases from J; bases unmatched to any gene: 17. The CDR3 spans 16 residues. From germline, CDR1 is SQVTM and CDR2 ANQGSEA. CDR3 DNA sequence: TGCAGCGCAAAATTCGGGACAGGGCTAGGAGGACAGCCCCAGCATTTT. Encoded protein: CSAKFGTGLGGQPQHF.

This clonotype was observed a handful of times. The gene calls are TRBV6-5 and TRBJ1-5, with TRBD1 as a possible D gene (6 bases). The V end lost 4 bases, the J end lost 3 bases, and 10 bases lay between the germline ends. The germline gives CDR1 MNHEY, CDR2 SVGAGI. The CDR3 spans 14 residues. CDR3 sequence reads: CASSWTAINQPQHF. In DNA form, the CDR3 reads TGTGCCAGCAGTTGGACAGCTATCAATCAGCCCCAGCATTTT.

This clonotype was detected a few times. The chain carries TRBV5-1 and TRBJ2-2, with a weak D call TRBD2 (5 bases). Germline CDR1 and CDR2: SGHRS and YFSETQ. This CDR3 has 15 amino acids. The V end lost 0 bases, the J end lost 3 bases, and 9 bases lay between the germline ends. The CDR3: CASSLAADHTGELFF. CDR3 DNA sequence: TGCGCCAGCAGCTTGGCAGCGGACCACACCGGGGAGCTGTTTTTT. Looking up the rest from reference TRBV5-1 and TRBJ2-2 gives the full variable domain: KAGVTQTPRYLIKTRGQQVTLSCSPISGHRSVSWYQQTPGQGLQFLFEYFSETQRNKGNFPGRFSGRQFSNSRSEMNVSTLELGDSALYLCASSLAADHTGELFFGEGSRLTVL.

This clonotype was recorded at least ten times. The chain recombines TRBV5-5 with TRBJ2-7; 11 positions match TRBD2. Germline CDR1 SGHKS, CDR2 YYEKEE (reference sequence). The trim removed 0 bases at V and 2 bases at J, leaving 7 bases unmatched. The CDR3 totals 17 residues. CDR3 residues: CASSLENLAGGTYEQYF. The CDR3 bases are TGTGCCAGCAGCTTGGAGAACCTAGCGGGAGGAACCTACGAGCAGTACTTC.

This clonotype has only a few counts. The J gene is TRBJ2-2, the V gene TRBV28; the match to TRBD1 covers 10 bases. Germline V gene sequence: CDR1 MDHEN, CDR2 SYDVKM. The CDR3 is 15 residues long. V shed 4 bases and J 5 bases; nucleotides not matched to a gene: 4. The CDR3 DNA follows: TGTGCCAGCAGTTACCGGACAGGGGGGACCGGGGAGCTGTTTTTT. It is translated as CASSYRTGGTGELFF.

Only a few counts were recorded for this clonotype. This chain connects TRBV3-1 to TRBJ2-4; perhaps TRBD2 as D (5 bases). Per the germline V gene, CDR1 is LGHDT and CDR2 is YNNKEL (reference sequence). V dropped 2 bases and J dropped 1 base, with 15 bases sitting between them. This CDR3 region has 17 residues. The CDR3 region is CASSQRGNVRAKNIQYF. The CDR3 nucleotides read TGTGCCAGCAGCCAAAGAGGGAATGTGAGGGCCAAAAACATTCAGTACTTC.

In its sample, this clonotype was seen many times. The CDR3: CASSFLTSNEQFF. The CDR3 DNA sequence: TGTGCCAGCAGCTTTTTGACTTCCAATGAGCAGTTCTTC. The V and J genes are TRBV7-2 and TRBJ2-1, with D unresolved. The germline gives CDR1 SGHTA, CDR2 FQGNSA. CDR3 size: 13 residues. Trimming removed 3 bases from V and 6 bases from J, with 9 bases in between.

This clonotype has a count of ten or more. V gene TRBV10-2 combines with J gene TRBJ2-3, with 7 bases aligning to TRBD1. Trimming removed 2 bases from V and 4 bases from J; junction bases left unmatched: 3. The CDR3 length is 14 residues. Germline lookup yields CDR1 WSHSY and CDR2 SAAADI. The CDR3 region has the DNA TGCGCCAGCAGTGAGAGGACAGGCGCAGATACGCAGTATTTT. This gives the protein CASSERTGADTQYF.

This clonotype was counted between two and nine times. The genes are TRBV27 and TRBJ2-7, with TRBD1 matching over 9 bases. The trim removed 6 bases at V and 5 bases at J, leaving 8 bases unmatched. The CDR3 length is 14 residues. Germline CDR1 MNHEY, CDR2 SMNVEV (reference sequence). The CDR3: CASSQIQGANEQYF. CDR3 coding DNA: TGTGCCAGCAGCCAAATACAGGGGGCTAACGAGCAGTACTTC.

This clonotype was picked up a small number of times. The chain is built from TRBV29-1 and TRBJ2-2; D assignment may be TRBD1 or TRBD2 (7 bases each). Germline values: CDR1 SQVTM, CDR2 ANQGSEA. The CDR3 sequence is 14 residues long. Deletions cut 7 bases from V and 6 bases from J, with 18 bases between. The chain's CDR3 is CSAPVPGGAGELFF. The CDR3 DNA sequence: TGCAGCGCCCCCGTGCCAGGGGGGGCCGGGGAGCTGTTTTTT.

The rearrangement links TRBV6-2 or TRBV6-3 to TRBJ2-3; D is ambiguous. This CDR3 spans 12 amino acids. V lost 2 bases, J lost 3 bases, and 3 bases lay in between. Looked up from germline, CDR1 is MNHEY and CDR2 is SVGEGT. This chain's CDR3 is CASSYRTDTQYF. DNA of the CDR3: TGTGCCAGCAGTTACCGGACAGATACGCAGTATTTT.

This clonotype was observed at least ten times. The chain uses TRBV4-2 and TRBJ2-1; a possible D gene is TRBD2 (5 bases). The CDR3 totals 13 residues. V shed 0 bases and J shed 9 bases, with 9 bases lying between them. Germline CDR1 is LGHNA and CDR2 is YNFKEQ. CDR3 nucleotides: TGTGCCAGCAGCCAAGAATTGAGGGCTGAGCAGTTCTTC. Translated: CASSQELRAEQFF.

The table lists this clonotype with many counts. This sequence joins TRBV29-1 and TRBJ2-1; no clear D gene. This CDR3 region has 13 residues. V lost 1 base and J lost 5, with 9 bases in between. Per germline, CDR1 SQVTM and CDR2 ANQGSEA. CDR3 bases: TGCAGCGTTGAAGCTCGCCCGAACAATGAGCAGTTCTTC. Encoded protein: CSVEARPNNEQFF.